The 21 T cell receptor beta chains below come from one sample, sequenced in a study of T cells after yellow fever vaccination. TCRdb ran MiXCR on the 5' RACE reads and lists one entry per CDR3 protein. The repertoire consists of 65,000 to 70,000 distinct CDR3 sequences, with approximately 6.2% occurring once and the leading ten covering more than 2%. This specimen consisted of CD4+ T cells sorted from PBMCs, obtained around 14 days after the first yellow fever vaccination. The receptors come from a man aged 18-30 years who received the YFV17D yellow fever vaccine.

This clonotype was seen ten or more times. J is TRBJ1-1 and V is TRBV12-3 or TRBV12-4, with D possibly TRBD1 on 6 matching bases. Trimming cost V 7 bases and J 0 bases, with 18 bases left between them. The CDR3 totals 16 residues. CDR3 amino acids: CASIPRGAGLNTEAFF. For the CDR3, the DNA is TGTGCCAGCATCCCGCGGGGGGCGGGCCTGAACACTGAAGCTTTCTTT.

This clonotype was detected many times. The chain is built from TRBV7-3 and TRBJ2-3; the match to TRBD2 covers 8 bases. CDR1 is SGHTA, CDR2 FQGTGA, per germline. The junction had 2 bases not matched to a gene; V was cut back by 4 bases and J by 2 bases. This CDR3 comprises 14 residues. CDR3 sequence (DNA): TGTGCCAGCAGCTCGGGGGGGTCCACAGATACGCAGTATTTT. Its translation is CASSSGGSTDTQYF.

This clonotype occurred many times. This chain links TRBV7-2 with TRBJ2-7; a weak D match, TRBD1 (8 bases). There are 15 residues in the CDR3. V lost 5 bases to trimming and J lost 3 bases, with 17 bases between them. Germline V lookup: CDR1 SGHTA, CDR2 FQGNSA. CDR3 nucleotide sequence: TGTGCCAGCAGCGTGCAACAGGGGGAGGGCTACGAGCAGTACTTC. It is translated as CASSVQQGEGYEQYF.

This clonotype was seen ten or more times. The chain combines TRBV12-3 or TRBV12-4 with TRBJ2-2, with D maybe TRBD2 (7 bases). The CDR3 has 15 residues. The ends were cut back, 3 bases at V and 6 bases at J, with 14 bases in the middle. The CDR3 nucleotides are TGTGCCAGCAGTTTCCCTAAGGGGGGGGCCGGGGAGCTGTTTTTT. Its translation is CASSFPKGGAGELFF.

This clonotype has ten or more counts. This sequence joins TRBV2 and TRBJ2-3; D is ambiguous. CDR3 size: 11 residues. Trimming removed 3 bases from V and 9 bases from J, with 7 bases in between. CDR1 and CDR2 from the germline V gene are SNHLY and FYNNEI. The CDR3 reads CASSDSWTQYF. In DNA form, the CDR3 reads TGTGCCAGCAGTGATTCCTGGACGCAGTATTTT.

This clonotype was recorded at least ten times. The V call is TRBV14, the J call TRBJ2-2; D ambiguous. V was shortened by 0 bases and J by 9 bases, with 8 bases between the two germline ends. The germline gives CDR1 SGHDN, CDR2 FVKESK. This CDR3 has 13 residues. The CDR3 is CASSQDLARELFF. The CDR3 DNA sequence: TGTGCCAGCAGCCAAGATCTCGCCCGGGAGCTGTTTTTT.

This chain links TRBV28 with TRBJ1-5; a possible D gene is TRBD1 (5 bases). There are 16 residues in the CDR3. V lost 6 bases to trimming and J lost 3 bases, with 18 bases between them. Germline CDR1 reads MDHEN; CDR2 reads SYDVKM. In nucleotides, the CDR3 is TGTGCCAGCAGCACCCCGGGTAGGGGCCCCAATCAGCCCCAGCATTTT. Its translation: CASSTPGRGPNQPQHF. Full variable domain (rest looked up from reference TRBV28 and TRBJ1-5): DVKVTQSSRYLVKRTGEKVFLECVQDMDHENMFWYRQDPGLGLRLIYFSYDVKMKEKGDIPEGYSVSREKKERFSLILESASTNQTSMYLCASSTPGRGPNQPQHFGDGTRLSIL.

At least ten counts were recorded for this clonotype. The chain joins TRBV20-1 to TRBJ2-1; a weak D match, TRBD1 (6 bases). CDR1 is DFQATT, CDR2 SNEGSKA, per germline (reference sequence). V gave up 6 bases and J gave up 5 bases, with 17 bases separating them. The CDR3 runs to 14 residues. CDR3 nucleotides: TGCAGTGCCGATGCGCGCAGGGGCAACAATGAGCAGTTCTTC. Translated: CSADARRGNNEQFF.

This clonotype has ten or more counts. The rearrangement links TRBV27 to TRBJ2-7, with TRBD2 matching 7 bases. V lost 7 bases and J lost 3; bases outside the gene matches: 9. This CDR3 region has 14 residues. Germline V CDR1 and CDR2: MNHEY, SMNVEV (reference sequence). The DNA for the CDR3 is TGTGCCAGCAAGTCGGGAGGCTCGAACTACGAGCAGTACTTC. Protein: CASKSGGSNYEQYF.

Turning to this clonotype: A read error may be the cause here, since a much bigger clone is one base away. The chain joins TRBV4-3 to TRBJ2-5, with 11 bases matching TRBD2. Germline V gene sequence: CDR1 LGHNA, CDR2 YSLEER. There are 16 residues in the CDR3. V gave up 2 bases and J gave up 5 bases; unmatched junction bases: 7. CDR3: CASSQSVAGGGETQYF. The CDR3 DNA follows: TGCGCCAGCAGCCAAAGCGTAGCGGGGGGGGGTGAGACCCAGTACTTC.

This clonotype occurred many times. J is TRBJ1-1 and V is TRBV5-1, with D unclear. V was cut by 0 bases and J by 1 base, with 4 bases left in between. This CDR3 is 13 amino acids long. Germline V lookup: CDR1 SGHRS, CDR2 YFSETQ. For the CDR3, the DNA is TGCGCCAGCAGCTTGGGGGAGAACACTGAAGCTTTCTTT. Amino acids: CASSLGENTEAFF.

At least ten counts were recorded for this clonotype. The chain couples TRBV20-1 to TRBJ2-5; TRBD2 aligns across 8 bases. With V trimmed by 5 bases and J by 5 bases, 4 bases remained unmatched. This CDR3 spans 12 amino acids. The germline gives CDR1 DFQATT, CDR2 SNEGSKA (reference sequence). The CDR3 reads CSAFSGEETQYF. The DNA for the CDR3 is TGCAGTGCTTTTAGCGGGGAGGAGACCCAGTACTTC.

The V call is TRBV27, the J call TRBJ2-5, with D possibly being TRBD2 (5 bases). V was cut by 7 bases and J by 5 bases, with 20 bases left in between. The CDR3 extends over 15 amino acids. Looked up from germline, CDR1 is MNHEY and CDR2 is SMNVEV (reference sequence). The CDR3 loop reads CASNKTPRGSETQYF. The CDR3 DNA reads TGTGCCAGCAACAAAACCCCCCGAGGGTCGGAGACCCAGTACTTC.

In this sample, this clonotype turned up many times. The J gene is TRBJ2-6, the V gene TRBV5-1; D gene unclear. Germline V gene lookup returns CDR1 SGHRS and CDR2 YFSETQ. Trimming pared 0 bases from V and 3 bases from J, leaving 7 bases between. The CDR3 spans 15 residues. CDR3 DNA sequence: TGCGCCAGCAGCTTGGGGGCCGATGGGGCCAACGTCCTGACTTTC. The encoded protein is CASSLGADGANVLTF.

The sample holds many counts of this clonotype. V usage is TRBV30 and J usage is TRBJ2-1; 15 nucleotides match TRBD2. The CDR3 covers 16 residues. CDR1 and CDR2 (germline): GTSNPN, SVGIG (reference sequence). After removal of 6 bases from V and 4 bases from J, the junction contained 7 bases not matched to a gene. The CDR3 sequence: CACKTGTSGGYNEQFF. The CDR3 nucleotides read TGTGCCTGTAAAACCGGGACTAGCGGGGGGTACAATGAGCAGTTCTTC.

Ten or more counts support this clonotype. The J gene is TRBJ2-1, the V gene TRBV5-4; weak D call: TRBD2 (7 bases). The CDR3 runs to 15 residues. In germline, CDR1 is SGHNT, CDR2 YYREEE (reference sequence). The V gene lost 5 bases and the J gene lost 3 bases, with 15 bases spanning the gap. The CDR3 region has the DNA TGTGCCAGCAGTATAGGGGGGGGGAACTACAATGAGCAGTTCTTC. This sequence encodes CASSIGGGNYNEQFF.

This clonotype was counted many times. The gene calls are TRBV5-4 and TRBJ2-1, with a tentative D call TRBD2 (5 bases). CDR1 is SGHNT and CDR2 is YYREEE in the germline V gene (reference sequence). V was trimmed by 0 bases and J by 9 bases, leaving 10 bases between them. The CDR3 contains 13 residues. CDR3 loop: CASSLGTASEQFF. The CDR3 bases are TGTGCCAGCAGCTTGGGGACTGCGAGTGAGCAGTTCTTC.

At least ten counts were recorded for this clonotype. The genes are TRBV7-2 and TRBJ1-2; no reliable D call. The CDR3 runs to 13 residues. With 3 bases removed from V and 4 bases from J, the gap between germline ends came to 9 bases. CDR1 is SGHTA, CDR2 FQGNSA, per germline. CDR3 nucleotides: TGTGCCAGCAGCTTTAAGACGACCTATGGCTACACCTTC. Translating gives CASSFKTTYGYTF.

This clonotype turned up a few times. The chain joins TRBV5-1 to TRBJ2-1; D call uncertain. V was shortened by 5 bases and J by 0 bases, with 6 bases between the two germline ends. CDR3 length: 13 residues. Germline assignment: CDR1 SGHRS and CDR2 YFSETQ. The chain's CDR3 is CASSNSSYNEQFF. The CDR3 nucleotides are TGCGCCAGCAGTAACTCCTCCTACAATGAGCAGTTCTTC.

This clonotype showed up just a few times. The rearrangement links TRBV20-1 to TRBJ2-5; 7 nucleotides agree with TRBD1. Losses at the gene ends were 6 bases for V and 7 bases for J; bases not matched to a gene: 17. Germline V gene data show CDR1 as DFQATT and CDR2 as SNEGSKA (reference sequence). The CDR3 loop spans 15 amino acids. The CDR3 sequence: CSASEDRTNRGTQYF. In nucleotides, the CDR3 is TGCAGTGCGTCGGAGGACAGGACCAACCGTGGGACCCAGTACTTC.

About this clonotype: This clone may be a read error of a much larger clone one base away. The chain employs TRBV20-1 and TRBJ1-5, with 8 nucleotides matching TRBD1. Germline-derived CDR1 and CDR2 are DFQATT and SNEGSKA (reference sequence). The CDR3 has 16 amino acids. The CDR3 loop is CCASTGTGYLIQPQHF. CDR3 in DNA: TGCTGTGCTAGCACCGGGACAGGTTATCTTATTCAGCCCCAGCATTTT.